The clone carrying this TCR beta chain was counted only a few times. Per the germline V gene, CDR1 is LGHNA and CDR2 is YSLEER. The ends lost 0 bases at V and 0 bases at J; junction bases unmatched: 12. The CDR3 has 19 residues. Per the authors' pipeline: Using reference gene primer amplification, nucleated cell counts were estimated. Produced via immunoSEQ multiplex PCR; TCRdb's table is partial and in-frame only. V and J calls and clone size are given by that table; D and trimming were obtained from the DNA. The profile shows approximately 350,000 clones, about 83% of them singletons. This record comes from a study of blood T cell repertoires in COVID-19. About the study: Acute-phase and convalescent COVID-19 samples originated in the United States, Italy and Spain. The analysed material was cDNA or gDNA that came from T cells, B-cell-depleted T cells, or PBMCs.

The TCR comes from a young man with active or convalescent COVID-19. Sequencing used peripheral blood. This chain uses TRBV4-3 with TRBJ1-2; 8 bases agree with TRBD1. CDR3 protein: CASSQEVGPRDRTNYGYTF. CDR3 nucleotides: TGCGCCAGCAGCCAAGAAGTTGGGCCCCGGGACAGGACTAACTATGGCTACACCTTC.